The 18 T cell receptor beta chains reported below all come from one sample, sequenced in a study of blood T cells in healthy people across ages. A second about 7 to 12 cycle PCR used barcoded and J-beta primers. Each CDR3 protein gets one entry after TCRdb re-called the 5' RACE reads with MiXCR. The table includes about 770,000 distinct CDR3 sequences, under 55% detected once. Sequencing was performed on blood. The receptors were sampled from a man in his 60s in good health.

The chain joins TRBV20-1 to TRBJ2-7; D not certain. CDR3 size: 14 residues. Per the germline V gene, CDR1 is DFQATT and CDR2 is SNEGSKA (reference sequence). The V end lost 3 bases, the J end lost 0 bases, and 12 bases lay between the germline ends. The CDR3 is CSASPDAGSYEQYF. The CDR3 coding sequence is TGCAGTGCTAGTCCGGACGCAGGCTCCTACGAGCAGTACTTC.

The chain combines TRBV7-2 with TRBJ2-1; 9 positions agree with TRBD1. The CDR3 sequence is 16 residues long. V was pared by 5 bases and J by 4 bases, with 9 bases of the junction left unmatched. CDR1 and CDR2 from the germline V gene are SGHTA and FQGNSA. CDR3 loop: CASSRPRDRDYNEQFF. CDR3 bases: TGTGCCAGCAGCCGCCCCCGGGACAGGGATTACAATGAGCAGTTCTTC.

The chain couples TRBV27 to TRBJ2-7; no reliable D call. Germline V gives CDR1 MNHEY, CDR2 SMNVEV (reference sequence). With 5 bases removed from V and 5 bases from J, the gap between germline ends came to 13 bases. The CDR3 extends over 13 amino acids. The CDR3 DNA is TGTGCCAGCAGTGGATCCCCTTCCAACGAGCAGTACTTC. It yields the protein CASSGSPSNEQYF.

This clonotype was detected a few times. CDR3 loop: CASSLEPADSLYF. The CDR3 bases are TGTGCCAGCAGCTTAGAACCGGCCGATAGTTTGTATTTT. The V gene is TRBV7-2, the J gene TRBJ2-3; D unclear. Trimming removed 1 base from V and 14 bases from J, with 16 bases in between. The CDR3 contains 13 residues. Germline assignment: CDR1 SGHTA and CDR2 FQGNSA.

V gene TRBV7-9 combines with J gene TRBJ2-5; tentative D call: TRBD2 (6 bases). Per the germline V gene, CDR1 is SEHNR and CDR2 is FQNEAQ (reference sequence). This CDR3 spans 13 amino acids. V lost 2 bases, J lost 11 bases, and 15 bases lay in between. The CDR3 here is CASSLLPVREQYF. CDR3 DNA sequence: TGTGCCAGCAGCTTACTGCCCGTCCGGGAGCAGTACTTC.

V gene TRBV6-2 or TRBV6-3 combines with J gene TRBJ2-7; D is unresolved. In germline, CDR1 is MNHEY, CDR2 SVGEGT. There are 14 residues in the CDR3. The V and J ends lost 8 bases and 5 bases respectively, with 19 bases between them. CDR3 residues: CASSRKYPRDEQYF. CDR3 DNA sequence: TGTGCCAGCTCGAGGAAGTACCCCCGAGACGAGCAGTACTTC.

This sequence joins TRBV6-1 and TRBJ1-2; D unresolved. Germline V CDR1 and CDR2: MNHNS, SASEGT. The CDR3 consists of 13 residues. V was shortened by 3 bases and J by 3 bases, with 8 bases between the two germline ends. This CDR3 is CASSDGGHYGYTF. The CDR3 DNA follows: TGTGCCAGCAGTGACGGCGGACACTATGGCTACACCTTC.

V and J are TRBV5-6 and TRBJ2-7, with D unclear. In germline, CDR1 is SGHDT, CDR2 YYEEEE. This CDR3 is 13 amino acids long. V was shortened by 2 bases and J by 2 bases, with 8 bases between the two germline ends. CDR3 amino acids: CASSFQATYEQYF. For the CDR3, the DNA is TGTGCCAGCAGCTTCCAAGCAACCTACGAGCAGTACTTC. The full variable domain, completed using reference TRBV5-6 and TRBJ2-7, is DAGVTQSPTHLIKTRGQQVTLRCSPKSGHDTVSWYQQALGQGPQFIFQYYEEEERQRGNFPDRFSGHQFPNYSSELNVNALLLGDSALYLCASSFQATYEQYFGPGTRLTVT.

Comment on this clonotype: A much larger clonotype is one base distant, so this may be a read error. The chain employs TRBV7-2 and TRBJ2-7, with D perhaps matching TRBD1 (5 bases). The J call may be mistaken, given a closer DNA end match to TRBJ2-5. Per the germline V gene, CDR1 is SGHTA and CDR2 is FQGNSA. This CDR3 has 14 amino acids. Here the CDR3 reads CASSFQTVGETQYF. The DNA of the CDR3 is TGTGCCAGCAGCTTCCAGACAGTCGGGGAGACCCAGTACTTC.

This clonotype was seen only a few times. The gene calls are TRBV2 and TRBJ2-7; 11 bases fit TRBD2. The germline gives CDR1 SNHLY, CDR2 FYNNEI. The CDR3 consists of 16 residues. The V gene end was trimmed by 3 bases and the J gene end by 3 bases; junction bases not matched to a gene: 7. CDR3 protein: CASSEERLAGYYEQYF. The CDR3 DNA sequence: TGTGCCAGCAGTGAGGAACGACTAGCGGGGTACTACGAGCAGTACTTC.

This clonotype was observed a handful of times. The rearrangement joins TRBV2 to TRBJ2-7, with 10 bases fitting TRBD1. The germline gives CDR1 SNHLY, CDR2 FYNNEI. The J segment lost 2 bases and the V segment lost 6 bases, leaving 7 bases of the junction unmatched. This CDR3 has 15 residues. CDR3 residues: CASSVGTGDTYEQYF. CDR3 DNA sequence: TGTGCCAGCAGCGTCGGGACAGGGGACACCTACGAGCAGTACTTC. The whole variable domain, filled in from reference TRBV2 and TRBJ2-7, reads EPEVTQTPSHQVTQMGQEVILRCVPISNHLYFYWYRQILGQKVEFLVSFYNNEISEKSEIFDDQFSVERPDGSNFTLKIRSTKLEDSAMYFCASSVGTGDTYEQYFGPGTRLTVT.

The genes are TRBV5-5 and TRBJ2-3, with D perhaps matching TRBD2 (7 bases). Trimming stripped 0 bases from V and 5 bases from J, with 16 bases between. CDR1 and CDR2 (germline): SGHKS, YYEKEE (reference sequence). The CDR3 has 16 residues. The CDR3 loop reads CASSLDRDWGGDTQYF. The CDR3 DNA reads as TGTGCCAGCAGCTTGGACAGGGATTGGGGGGGAGATACGCAGTATTTT.

The chain combines TRBV6-1 with TRBJ1-5; TRBD1 might be the D (5 bases). Germline V gene lookup returns CDR1 MNHNS and CDR2 SASEGT. The germline V and J ends were trimmed by 2 bases and 2 bases, with 13 bases remaining between them. This CDR3 has 16 amino acids. This chain's CDR3 is CASSEPRAAGNQPQHF. The CDR3 coding sequence is TGTGCCAGCAGTGAACCCAGGGCGGCGGGCAATCAGCCCCAGCATTTT.

In DNA form, the CDR3 reads TGCGCCAGCAGCTCAAGCGGGGACAATGAGCAGTTCTTC. Translated, it gives CASSSSGDNEQFF. V usage is TRBV5-1 and J usage is TRBJ2-1; 7 bases agree with TRBD2. The J segment lost 5 bases and the V segment lost 3 bases, leaving 2 bases of the junction unmatched. This CDR3 has 13 residues. Germline loops: CDR1 SGHRS, CDR2 YFSETQ.

V and J are TRBV21-1 and TRBJ1-4; TRBD1, the table's D call, was not compared with the DNA. TRBV21-1 is annotated as a pseudogene. The CDR3 covers 17 residues. DNA of the CDR3: TGTGCCAGCAGCAATAGGGACAAGGGGGAGCAGAATGAAAAACTGTTTTTT. It encodes CASSNRDKGEQNEKLFF.

In this sample, this clonotype turned up a few times. The rearrangement links TRBV5-5 to TRBJ2-6; 8 nucleotides agree with TRBD1. This CDR3 is 18 amino acids long. Germline V CDR1 and CDR2: SGHKS, YYEKEE (reference sequence). Trimming cost V 4 bases and J 0 bases; bases outside gene matches: 9. The CDR3 protein is CASSPQQGAVSGANVLTF. The CDR3 DNA is TGTGCCAGCAGCCCCCAGCAGGGGGCAGTCTCTGGGGCCAACGTCCTGACTTTC.

The chain combines TRBV6-1 with TRBJ2-1, with 8 bases that match TRBD1. The trim removed 6 bases at V and 3 bases at J, leaving 7 bases unmatched. The CDR3 has 15 residues. Germline CDR1 reads MNHNS; CDR2 reads SASEGT. CDR3 DNA: TGTGCCAGCAGACCCGGGACAGGCTACTACAATGAGCAGTTCTTC. Translated, it gives CASRPGTGYYNEQFF.

The chain uses TRBV5-1 and TRBJ2-4; no reliable D call. Trimming left V 8 bases short and J 6 bases short, with 15 bases between. Per the germline V gene, CDR1 is SGHRS and CDR2 is YFSETQ. CDR3 length: 13 amino acids. The CDR3 DNA is TGCGCCAGTAGTTCTGCAGCCTCAAACATTCAGTACTTC. Translation gives CASSSAASNIQYF.